Listed here are 7 T cell receptor beta chains from one sample, sequenced in a study of yellow fever vaccine responses in identical twins. From the RT-PCR reads, TCRdb called clonotypes with MiXCR, one entry per CDR3 protein. The sample has over 15,000 distinct CDR3 sequences, under 80% seen once; the top ten hold about 8.4%. The sample was T cells from blood (PBMCs), unsorted or a sorted subset (not recorded which), taken before or after yellow fever vaccination (not recorded which). The receptors originated from a woman under 30 who received the yellow fever vaccine.

This CDR3 is CASSAYISYEQYF. The CDR3 coding sequence is TGTGCCAGCAGTGCCTACATCTCCTACGAGCAGTACTTC. This chain uses TRBV2 with TRBJ2-7; D not resolved. From germline, CDR1 is SNHLY and CDR2 FYNNEI. The CDR3 sequence is 13 residues long. The V and J ends lost 4 bases and 0 bases respectively, with 7 bases between them.

The chain uses TRBV20-1 and TRBJ2-2; D possibly corresponds to TRBD1 (6 bases). The V gene's germline CDR1 is DFQATT and CDR2 SNEGSKA (reference sequence). This CDR3 comprises 14 residues. The ends were cut back, 4 bases at V and 2 bases at J, with 11 bases in the middle. The CDR3 protein is CSATPGHNTGELFF. Here the CDR3 DNA reads TGCAGTGCTACCCCGGGACACAACACCGGGGAGCTGTTTTTT.

The chain couples TRBV5-1 to TRBJ2-1; D is unclear. Germline CDR1 reads SGHRS; CDR2 reads YFSETQ. The CDR3 consists of 16 residues. V shed 5 bases and J shed 4 bases, with 19 bases lying between them. CDR3 DNA: TGCGCCAGCAGTCTTTCCCACACTCCTCGTTACAATGAGCAGTTCTTC. Its protein is CASSLSHTPRYNEQFF.

The chain couples TRBV11-3 to TRBJ2-3, with D unclear. The CDR3 totals 13 residues. With 3 bases removed from V and 4 bases from J, the gap between germline ends came to 8 bases. Germline V gives CDR1 SGHNT, CDR2 YENEEA. CDR3 sequence: CASSLSQSDTQYF. CDR3 DNA sequence: TGTGCCAGCAGCTTGAGTCAGTCAGATACGCAGTATTTT. Supplemented by reference TRBV11-3 and TRBJ2-3, the full variable domain reads EAGVVQSPRYKIIEKKQPVAFWCNPISGHNTLYWYLQNLGQGPELLIRYENEEAVDDSQLPKDRFSAERLKGVDSTLKIQPAELGDSAVYLCASSLSQSDTQYFGPGTRLTVL.

This clonotype is a singleton in its sample. This CDR3 reads CASSFASGSFGEQFF. The CDR3 DNA sequence: TGTGCCAGCAGCTTTGCTAGCGGGAGCTTCGGTGAGCAGTTCTTC. V gene TRBV11-1 combines with J gene TRBJ2-1; 10 bases map to TRBD2. The CDR3 contains 15 residues. V dropped 3 bases and J dropped 9; count of bases not matched to a gene: 8. Germline-derived CDR1 and CDR2 are SGHAT and FQDESV (reference sequence). Filled out from reference TRBV11-1 and TRBJ2-1, the complete variable domain reads EAEVAQSPRYKITEKSQAVAFWCDPISGHATLYWYRQILGQGPELLVQFQDESVVDDSQLPKDRFSAERLKGVDSTLKIQPAELGDSAMYLCASSFASGSFGEQFFGPGTRLTVL.

The genes are TRBV29-1 and TRBJ2-1; 9 nucleotides line up with TRBD2. Per germline, CDR1 SQVTM and CDR2 ANQGSEA. The CDR3 length is 16 residues. The V segment lost 4 bases and the J segment 6 bases; nucleotides outside the gene matches: 13. The CDR3 protein is CSVVVLAGESFNEQFF. In DNA, the CDR3 is TGCAGCGTTGTCGTCTTAGCGGGAGAATCGTTCAATGAGCAGTTCTTC.

In this sample, this clonotype turned up once. The chain employs TRBV2 and TRBJ2-7; TRBD2 agrees at 10 bases. The trim removed 10 bases at V and 4 bases at J, leaving 22 bases unmatched. CDR3 length equals 18 residues. Per the germline V gene, CDR1 is SNHLY and CDR2 is FYNNEI. The CDR3 loop is CANLGRGVPSGSPYEQYF. The CDR3 DNA is TGTGCCAACCTGGGTCGGGGTGTCCCTAGCGGGAGTCCGTACGAGCAGTACTTC.